This record looks at one T cell receptor (beta chain) sequence and its context. The CDR3 contains 13 residues. V was pared by 8 bases and J by 2 bases, with 10 bases between. Germline assignment: CDR1 SEHNR and CDR2 FQNEAQ (reference sequence). PCR used 60 Vbeta primers and 13 Jbeta primers. Some clones are missing from TCRdb's copy, which holds only in-frame ones; the method was immunoSEQ multiplex PCR. The table has over 95,000 clones, around 73% seen once; the top ten hold around 3%. This sample is part of a study of cytomegalovirus exposure and HLA in healthy donors. The chain employs TRBV7-9 and TRBJ1-5; D uncertain. The receptor was derived from a middle-aged man in good health and CMV-seronegative. The sequencing input was PBMCs. The CDR3 bases are TGTGCCAGCCAAACCTCGGGCAATCAGCCCCAGCATTTT. Translated, it gives CASQTSGNQPQHF.